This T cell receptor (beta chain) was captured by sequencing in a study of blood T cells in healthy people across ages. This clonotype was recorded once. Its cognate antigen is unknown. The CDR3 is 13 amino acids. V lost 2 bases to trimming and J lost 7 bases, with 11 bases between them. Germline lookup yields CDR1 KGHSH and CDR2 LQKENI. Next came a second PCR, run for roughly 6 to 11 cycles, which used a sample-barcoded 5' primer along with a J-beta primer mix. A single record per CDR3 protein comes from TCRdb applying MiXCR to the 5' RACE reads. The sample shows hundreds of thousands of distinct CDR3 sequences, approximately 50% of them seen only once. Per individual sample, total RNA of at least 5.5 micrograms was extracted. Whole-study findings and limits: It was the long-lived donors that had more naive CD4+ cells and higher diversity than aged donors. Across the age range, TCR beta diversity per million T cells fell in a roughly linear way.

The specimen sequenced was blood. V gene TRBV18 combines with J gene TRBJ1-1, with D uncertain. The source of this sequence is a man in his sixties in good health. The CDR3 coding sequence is TGTGCCAGCTCACCATGGCGGGATCGTGAAGCTTTCTTT. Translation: CASSPWRDREAFF.